Listed here are 3 T cell receptor beta chains from one sample, sequenced in a study of blood T cell repertoires in COVID-19. Profiled with immunoSEQ multiplex PCR; TCRdb holds only in-frame clones, not every one. The profile shows some 150,000 clones, 88% of them singletons. The sequencing sample was made of peripheral blood. The origin of the receptors is a human donor in a cohort sampled during active COVID-19.

V is TRBV25-1 and J is TRBJ2-3; 8 bases line up with TRBD2. Germline V gives CDR1 MGHDK, CDR2 SYGVNS. This CDR3 is built from 16 residues. Trimming at V came to 3 bases and at J to 0 bases, leaving 5 bases not matched to a gene. CDR3 nucleotide sequence: TGTGCCAGCAGTGACCGTAGCGGGGCTAGCACAGATACGCAGTATTTT. This translates into CASSDRSGASTDTQYF.

The chain combines TRBV27 with TRBJ2-3, with 9 bases lining up with TRBD2. The junction had 10 bases not matched to a gene; V was cut back by 6 bases and J by 6 bases. The CDR3 is 15 residues long. Germline-derived CDR1 and CDR2 are MNHEY and SMNVEV (reference sequence). The CDR3 DNA is TGTGCCAGCAGCTCTATGGGGGCGGGGGGGGATACGCAGTATTTT. As protein: CASSSMGAGGDTQYF.

The chain joins TRBV9 to TRBJ2-6; tentative D call: TRBD1 (5 bases). The V and J ends lost 1 base and 1 base respectively, with 6 bases between them. The germline CDR1 and CDR2 sequences are SGDLS and YYNGEE. The CDR3 loop spans 15 amino acids. The CDR3 DNA reads as TGTGCCAGCAGCGTACAGGGATCTGGGGCCAACGTCCTGACTTTC. Protein: CASSVQGSGANVLTF.